The clone carrying this T cell receptor (beta chain) was seen ten or more times. Its antigen is unidentified. Generated by immunoSEQ multiplex PCR, the TCRdb table keeps only in-frame clones and is missing some. The sample yields 300,000 to 400,000 clones, more than 60% seen once. This sample is drawn from a study of shared clonotypes between healthy human individuals. Whole-study context: In total, the donors were two women and three men aged 18 to 49. Study conclusions and caveats: Blood was the only sampled material, and tissue repertoires likely differ.

With V trimmed by 3 bases and J by 6 bases, 6 bases remained unmatched. Germline V gene data show CDR1 as SQVTM and CDR2 as ANQGSEA. The CDR3 spans 14 residues. The sequenced sample consisted of memory CD4+ T cells sorted from blood. Documented subset: CD45RA-negative fraction. This TCR came from a man younger than 45 in good health. V gene TRBV29-1 combines with J gene TRBJ2-3; 10 positions match TRBD2. CDR3 coding DNA: TGCAGCGTTGAGCTAGCGGGAGTCTGGGATACGCAGTATTTT. Its protein is CSVELAGVWDTQYF.